One and the same sample provided the 30 T cell receptor beta chains below, sequenced in a study of blood T cell repertoires in COVID-19. Repertoires were generated with immunoSEQ multiplex PCR, while TCRdb's copy carries only in-frame clones and drops some. The data hold roughly 79,000 clones, with over 80% observed a single time. Sequenced input: peripheral blood. These receptor sequences come from a man in his 60s with active or convalescent COVID-19.

This sequence joins TRBV7-9 and TRBJ2-3; 9 bases are a match to TRBD1. CDR3 size: 15 residues. Germline V gene data show CDR1 as SEHNR and CDR2 as FQNEAQ (reference sequence). V lost 2 bases and J lost 5; bases outside the gene matches: 5. DNA of the CDR3: TGTGCCAGCAGCTTATTGGGACAGGGAGAAGATACGCAGTATTTT. Its protein product is CASSLLGQGEDTQYF.

This rearrangement joins TRBV19 to TRBJ2-7, with a possible D match to TRBD2 (5 bases). CDR1 LNHDA and CDR2 SQIVND come from the germline V gene (reference sequence). V lost 5 bases, J lost 3 bases, and 14 bases lay in between. CDR3 size: 14 residues. The CDR3 here is CASSPRLAVYEQYF. CDR3 DNA: TGTGCCAGTAGTCCCAGGCTAGCAGTCTACGAGCAGTACTTC.

The CDR3 reads CASRPRTSSDTQYF. In DNA form, the CDR3 reads TGTGCCAGCAGGCCCCGGACTAGCTCAGATACGCAGTATTTT. The chain joins TRBV25-1 to TRBJ2-3, with TRBD2 matching over 8 bases. The germline CDR1 and CDR2 sequences are MGHDK and SYGVNS. The CDR3 is made up of 14 amino acids. Trimming cost V 6 bases and J 4 bases; bases outside gene matches: 6.

Only a few counts were recorded for this clone. V usage is TRBV6-2 or TRBV6-3 and J usage is TRBJ1-6; D gene ambiguous. The CDR3 is made up of 14 amino acids. Trimming took 3 bases from V and 6 from J, leaving 9 bases between them. CDR1 and CDR2 from the germline V gene are MNHEY and SVGEGT. The CDR3 DNA reads TGTGCCAGCAGTTATCGAGGCCCTAATTCACCCCTCCACTTT. This encodes CASSYRGPNSPLHF.

This chain joins TRBV7-2 and TRBJ1-2, with D possibly being TRBD1 (5 bases). Trimming took off 5 bases at V and 5 bases at J, with 12 bases between the two ends. This CDR3 contains 13 residues. The germline V gene encodes CDR1 SGHTA and CDR2 FQGNSA. DNA for the CDR3: TGTGCCAGCAGCGGGGGGAAGCCATATGGCTACACCTTC. Its translation: CASSGGKPYGYTF.

The rearrangement links TRBV7-2 to TRBJ2-3, with 12 bases aligning to TRBD2. There are 16 residues in the CDR3. CDR1 SGHTA and CDR2 FQGNSA come from the germline V gene. The J segment lost 3 bases and the V segment lost 4 bases, leaving 5 bases of the junction unmatched. CDR3: CASSSLAGGMTDTQYF. In DNA, the CDR3 is TGTGCCAGCAGCTCACTAGCGGGGGGTATGACAGATACGCAGTATTTT.

This chain joins TRBV7-2 and TRBJ2-7; a weak D match, TRBD2 (5 bases). This CDR3 has 12 residues. The V and J ends lost 3 bases and 5 bases respectively, with 8 bases between them. Germline loops: CDR1 SGHTA, CDR2 FQGNSA. The CDR3 sequence is CASSFGVNEQYF. CDR3 DNA: TGTGCCAGCAGCTTCGGGGTCAACGAGCAGTACTTC.

The chain employs TRBV27 and TRBJ1-1; 7 bases align to TRBD1. This CDR3 region has 15 residues. Looked up from germline, CDR1 is MNHEY and CDR2 is SMNVEV (reference sequence). The V gene end was trimmed by 6 bases and the J gene end by 1 base; junction bases not matched to a gene: 8. The CDR3 DNA reads as TGTGCCAGCAGAGCCGAGACAGGGAGGAACACTGAAGCTTTCTTT. Translation: CASRAETGRNTEAFF.

The chain employs TRBV7-9 and TRBJ2-4, with D unclear. Germline V gene sequence: CDR1 SEHNR, CDR2 FQNEAQ (reference sequence). The germline V and J ends were trimmed by 5 bases and 0 bases, with 14 bases remaining between them. The CDR3 runs to 16 residues. CDR3 DNA sequence: TGTGCCAGCAGCAACCAACGGGTAATAGCCAAAAACATTCAGTACTTC. It yields the protein CASSNQRVIAKNIQYF. Based on the CDR3 plus reference TRBV7-9 and TRBJ2-4, the full variable domain is DTGVSQNPRHKITKRGQNVTFRCDPISEHNRLYWYRQTLGQGPEFLTYFQNEAQLEKSRLLSDRFSAERPKGSFSTLEIQRTEQGDSAMYLCASSNQRVIAKNIQYFGAGTRLSVL.

This chain connects TRBV6-5 to TRBJ2-7; possible D gene TRBD1, 6 bases. This CDR3 is built from 15 residues. V was clipped by 0 bases and J by 3 bases, with 12 bases between them. CDR1 and CDR2 (germline): MNHEY, SVGAGI. The CDR3 spells CASSYSKGGVYEQYF. As DNA, the CDR3 is TGTGCCAGCAGTTACTCGAAAGGGGGAGTCTACGAGCAGTACTTC.

This clone was detected only a few times. J is TRBJ2-7 and V is TRBV7-8; 9 nucleotides match TRBD1. The CDR3 runs 18 residues. The germline gives CDR1 SGHVS, CDR2 FQNEAQ. V trimming: 7 bases; J trimming: 0 bases; junction bases outside the gene matches: 16. In DNA form, the CDR3 reads TGTGCCAGCATGAGCCGGAGGACAGGGGCTACTCTCTCCTACGAGCAGTACTTC. Translating gives CASMSRRTGATLSYEQYF.

This chain links TRBV9 with TRBJ2-3, with D tentatively TRBD2 (7 bases). Germline CDR1 SGDLS, CDR2 YYNGEE. Trimming took off 3 bases at V and 0 bases at J, with 14 bases between the two ends. There are 16 residues in the CDR3. In DNA form, the CDR3 reads TGTGCCAGCAGCGATTATCGGGGGGCTAGCACAGATACGCAGTATTTT. It encodes CASSDYRGASTDTQYF.

In its sample, this clone was seen once. The J gene is TRBJ2-3, the V gene TRBV19, with TRBD2 identical over 11 bases. Looked up from germline, CDR1 is LNHDA and CDR2 is SQIVND (reference sequence). V lost 1 base to trimming and J lost 4 bases; unmatched junction nucleotides: 4. This CDR3 has 16 amino acids. The CDR3 DNA sequence: TGTGCCAGTAGTATAGGGCCTAGCGGGGGGCCAGATACGCAGTATTTT. Translation: CASSIGPSGGPDTQYF.

CDR3 sequence reads: CASSSASGTSKQGNTIYF. The CDR3 DNA sequence: TGTGCCAGCAGTTCGGCCTCCGGGACTTCAAAACAAGGAAACACCATATATTTT. V usage is TRBV28 and J usage is TRBJ1-3; TRBD1 is a possible D gene (5 bases). The V and J ends lost 4 bases and 4 bases respectively, with 23 bases between them. The CDR3 has 18 residues. Germline V CDR1 and CDR2: MDHEN, SYDVKM.

The V gene is TRBV4-2, the J gene TRBJ2-4, with D possibly matching TRBD2 (6 bases). CDR1 is LGHNA and CDR2 is YNFKEQ in the germline V gene. The germline V and J ends were trimmed by 6 bases and 1 base, with 25 bases remaining between them. The CDR3 contains 19 residues. CDR3 coding DNA: TGTGCCAGCAGACAATCGACCCCGGGACTTGGGGATGCCAAAAACATTCAGTACTTC. It translates to CASRQSTPGLGDAKNIQYF.

V is TRBV30 and J is TRBJ2-7, with 10 nucleotides matching TRBD1. Germline V lookup: CDR1 GTSNPN, CDR2 SVGIG (reference sequence). V shed 5 bases, J shed 6 bases, and the junction held 13 bases outside the gene matches. This CDR3 is 15 amino acids long. The CDR3 here is CAWGRLGQGVGEQYF. As DNA, the CDR3 is TGTGCCTGGGGTCGACTAGGACAGGGGGTGGGCGAGCAGTACTTC.

The chain uses TRBV9 and TRBJ2-3; the match to TRBD1 covers 8 bases. The length of the CDR3 is 15 residues. Per germline, CDR1 SGDLS and CDR2 YYNGEE. J gave up 3 bases and V 6 bases, and 9 bases lay outside the gene matches. The CDR3 nucleotides read TGTGCCAGCACCGTTACGGACAGGGAAACAGATACGCAGTATTTT. Encoded protein: CASTVTDRETDTQYF.

This clone was recorded only once. V and J are TRBV24-1 and TRBJ1-2; 7 nucleotides align to TRBD1. CDR3 length: 13 residues. CDR1 and CDR2 from the germline V gene are KGHDR and SFDVKD. With V trimmed by 4 bases and J by 4 bases, 2 bases remained unmatched. This CDR3 reads CATSERQGYGYTF. The DNA of the CDR3 is TGTGCCACCAGTGAGAGACAGGGCTATGGCTACACCTTC.

This chain uses TRBV30 with TRBJ2-7, with 9 bases aligning to TRBD2. The CDR3 totals 16 residues. Germline CDR1 is GTSNPN and CDR2 is SVGIG (reference sequence). V dropped 4 bases and J dropped 2; count of bases not matched to a gene: 12. The CDR3 DNA is TGTGCCTGGATTGTGTTCCCGGGACTAGCCACCTACGAGCAGTACTTC. Protein: CAWIVFPGLATYEQYF.

This clone was found once. J is TRBJ1-1 and V is TRBV24-1; weak D call: TRBD1 (5 bases). The CDR3 has 15 residues. V was cut by 1 base and J by 5 bases, with 13 bases left in between. Germline V gene lookup returns CDR1 KGHDR and CDR2 SFDVKD. The CDR3 DNA reads as TGTGCCACCAGTGATTTCTGGGGGGAGGGGACTGAAGCTTTCTTT. As protein: CATSDFWGEGTEAFF.

The gene calls are TRBV30 and TRBJ1-2; 8 nucleotides line up with TRBD1. Trimming cost V 3 bases and J 0 bases; bases outside gene matches: 9. This CDR3 contains 16 residues. Germline values: CDR1 GTSNPN, CDR2 SVGIG (reference sequence). The CDR3: CAWRPGGLTSNYGYTF. The CDR3, as DNA: TGTGCCTGGAGGCCAGGGGGCCTGACATCTAACTATGGCTACACCTTC.

V usage is TRBV2 and J usage is TRBJ2-5, with D possibly TRBD2 on 5 matching bases. The CDR3 is 15 residues long. Germline V gene sequence: CDR1 SNHLY, CDR2 FYNNEI. V lost 2 bases and J 5 bases, leaving 15 bases between the germline ends. CDR3 residues: CASSEKHALGETQYF. CDR3 nucleotide sequence: TGTGCCAGCAGTGAAAAGCATGCACTAGGGGAGACCCAGTACTTC.

Only a few counts were recorded for this clone. The chain links TRBV2 to TRBJ2-7; the match to TRBD1 covers 8 bases. J gave up 1 base and V 10 bases, and 9 bases lay outside the gene matches. The length of the CDR3 is 14 residues. The germline CDR1 and CDR2 sequences are SNHLY and FYNNEI. The CDR3 coding sequence is TGTGCCACTCGAGAGGACAGGGCTTCCTACGAGCAGTACTTC. Residues: CATREDRASYEQYF.

V and J are TRBV10-3 and TRBJ2-3; 11 nucleotides match TRBD2. Germline values: CDR1 ENHRY, CDR2 SYGVKD. The CDR3 totals 14 residues. V dropped 6 bases and J dropped 4; count of bases not matched to a gene: 3. Here the CDR3 DNA reads TGTGCCATCAGGGCTAGCGGGGGGTCAGATACGCAGTATTTT. This codes for CAIRASGGSDTQYF.

This chain joins TRBV10-3 and TRBJ2-5; D is undetermined. The CDR3 runs 13 residues. V was shortened by 0 bases and J by 4 bases, with 6 bases between the two germline ends. Germline CDR1 and CDR2: ENHRY and SYGVKD. Here the CDR3 reads CAISESTRETQYF. The CDR3 bases are TGTGCCATCAGTGAGTCGACTCGAGAGACCCAGTACTTC.

The chain carries TRBV20-1 and TRBJ1-4, with no clear D. This CDR3 is 11 amino acids long. Deletions cut 3 bases from V and 8 bases from J, with 7 bases between. The germline CDR1 and CDR2 sequences are DFQATT and SNEGSKA (reference sequence). The CDR3 region has the DNA TGCAGTGCTAGGGTCCGGGAAAAACTGTTTTTT. It specifies CSARVREKLFF.

V is TRBV4-2 and J is TRBJ2-3; TRBD2 matches at 12 bases. With 2 bases clipped from V and 2 bases from J, the junction kept 2 bases outside the gene matches. Germline CDR1 LGHNA, CDR2 YNFKEQ. The CDR3 runs to 16 residues. CDR3 DNA: TGTGCCAGCAGCCAAACTAGCGGGGGGTACACAGATACGCAGTATTTT. Amino acid sequence: CASSQTSGGYTDTQYF.

This clone came up a few times. This chain uses TRBV6-5 with TRBJ2-7; 7 nucleotides agree with TRBD1. Germline V lookup: CDR1 MNHEY, CDR2 SVGAGI. Trimming removed 2 bases from V and 2 bases from J; junction bases left unmatched: 6. The CDR3 runs 15 residues. The CDR3 sequence is CASSYTDRDPYEQYF. The CDR3 coding sequence is TGTGCCAGCAGTTACACCGACAGGGACCCCTACGAGCAGTACTTC.

V gene TRBV7-9 combines with J gene TRBJ1-1, with TRBD1 as a possible D gene (5 bases). The CDR3 consists of 12 residues. The ends were cut back, 5 bases at V and 5 bases at J, with 9 bases in the middle. Germline V gene data show CDR1 as SEHNR and CDR2 as FQNEAQ (reference sequence). CDR3 coding DNA: TGTGCCAGCAGCAACGCAGGGACTGAAGCTTTCTTT. The encoded protein is CASSNAGTEAFF.

The V call is TRBV5-1, the J call TRBJ1-2; D ambiguous. Germline CDR1 reads SGHRS; CDR2 reads YFSETQ. V was cut by 4 bases and J by 5 bases, with 18 bases left in between. The CDR3 runs to 15 residues. CDR3 nucleotide sequence: TGCGCCAGCAGCCCGGGGAGTCCCTTTCGATATGGCTACACCTTC. Its protein is CASSPGSPFRYGYTF.